This record concerns one T cell receptor beta chain sequence. It has no known antigen specificity. Per-base qualities were not stored, and no clone one base away is much larger. The data originate from a study of blood T cell repertoires in COVID-19 (dated by TCRdb to 2018 to 2020). Notes on the research overall: Collaborator samples came from the United States, Italy and Spain and covered acute and convalescent phases of COVID-19. Where available, HLA class I and class II types were obtained from metadata supplied by the sample provider rather than from assay-based typing. The material from the prospective study consisted of cDNA or gDNA derived from T cells, B-cell-depleted T cells, or PBMCs. The samples were drawn from two sources: the first 160 participants of the ongoing ImmuneRACE study, and 1,254 subjects contributed by 6 global collaborators. A freely available public database, intended as a resource for researchers studying the immune response to SARS-CoV-2, is where the repertoires were released. Sample metadata almost always included a de-identified subject ID, COVID-19 status, age in years and sex. Deeply sampled blood TCRbeta repertoires from subjects exposed to, actively infected with, or recovered from COVID-19 were included in the dataset.

Participants in the prospective study were enrolled through a virtual design, were aged roughly 18 to 100 years, and lived in approximately 25 United States geographic areas. In the prospective study, cohorts were assigned on the basis of participant-reported clinical history obtained from a screening survey and a study questionnaire. ImmuneRACE Cohort 3 recovered participants were defined by two consecutive negative NP/OP PCR tests, healthcare professional clearance, or symptom resolution. In the prospective study, whole blood, serum and a nasopharyngeal or oropharyngeal swab were collected from each participant by mobile phlebotomists. Over a roughly two-month period, participants in the prospective study had the option of providing additional blood draws and questionnaires. Before DNA extraction, prospective study blood samples were shipped either frozen or at room temperature. At the junction V is shortened by 5 bases and J by 3 bases; bases outside the gene matches: 6. The CDR3 holds 15 amino acids from the cysteine to the phenylalanine. The CDR3 DNA has 45 bases and is translated from base 1. Looking up the germline V gene (reference sequence) yields CDR1 PRHDT and CDR2 FYEKMQ.

Overall study outcomes, separate from this receptor: The amount of clinical and demographic metadata varied by source and participant and was provided uncurated.

TCRbeta CDR3 regions were amplified from genomic DNA by means of the immunoSEQ Assay, a bias-controlled multiplex PCR. As for the authors' bioinformatics: Within the assay, amplification of reference gene primers was used to estimate how many nucleated cells each sample contained. Sequence reads were collapsed and filtered to measure the absolute abundance of every unique TCRbeta CDR3 rearrangement. For each sample, productive Simpson clonality was calculated as the square root of Simpson's diversity index over productive rearrangements. This immuneACCESS table, as held by TCRdb, lists in-frame sequences with V and J called but not all clones. Of the missing ones, under half trace to an unresolved V gene in checked studies; the others have no known cause. The V and J calls and clone size were taken over from that table, and D and trimming were inferred from the DNA. The sample table records a few hundred thousand clones; about 88% of these occur just once. The ten largest make up roughly 8.9% of the sample.

The sequence derives from a woman aged 40 to 49 who had recovered from COVID-19. The receptor chain draws on TRBV13 and TRBJ1-4; 7 junctional bases match TRBD1. Sequences were obtained from PBMCs or T cells enriched from blood (not recorded which). The sequenced DNA is TGTGCCAGCAGCCCATGGGACAGTCCTAATGAAAAACTGTTTTTT. The encoded protein is CASSPWDSPNEKLFF.